These 21 T cell receptor beta chains came from one sample sequenced in a study of OX40 agonist ivuxolimab in advanced cancers. Generated by immunoSEQ multiplex PCR, the TCRdb table keeps only in-frame clones and is missing some. The sample records tens of thousands of clones, approximately 86% being singletons. The material sequenced was CD4+ or CD8+ T cells sorted from blood, taken in a trial of the OX40 agonist ivuxolimab. The receptors were sampled from an adult with an advanced solid tumor such as melanoma, head and neck, liver or kidney cancer.

The rearrangement uses TRBV18 and TRBJ2-5; D uncertain. V was cut by 0 bases and J by 5 bases, with 7 bases left in between. The CDR3 sequence is 13 residues long. CDR1 KGHSH and CDR2 LQKENI come from the germline V gene. CDR3 protein: CASSPPSSETQYF. In DNA, the CDR3 is TGTGCCAGCTCACCACCGTCGTCCGAGACCCAGTACTTC. Drawing the rest from reference TRBV18 and TRBJ2-5, the complete variable domain is NAGVMQNPRHLVRRRGQEARLRCSPMKGHSHVYWYRQLPEEGLKFMVYLQKENIIDESGMPKERFSAEFPKEGPSILRIQQVVRGDSAAYFCASSPPSSETQYFGPGTRLLVL.

The rearrangement joins TRBV7-2 to TRBJ2-5, with 13 bases that match TRBD2. The CDR3 runs 16 residues. J was trimmed by 5 bases and V by 5 bases; bases with no gene match: 8. Germline V CDR1 and CDR2: SGHTA, FQGNSA. The CDR3 loop is CASSPRLAGGRETQYF. The CDR3 nucleotides are TGTGCCAGCAGCCCCCGACTAGCGGGAGGTCGGGAGACCCAGTACTTC.

The chain uses TRBV6-6 and TRBJ2-2; D is possibly TRBD2 (5 bases). The CDR3 runs 13 residues. CDR1 is MNHNY, CDR2 SVGAGI, per germline (reference sequence). Trimming pared 2 bases from V and 8 bases from J, leaving 9 bases between. CDR3 loop: CASSYDYQGELFF. CDR3 DNA: TGTGCCAGCAGTTACGACTATCAGGGGGAGCTGTTTTTT.

This rearrangement joins TRBV2 to TRBJ1-2; a weak D match, TRBD1 (6 bases). CDR1 is SNHLY and CDR2 is FYNNEI in the germline V gene. The CDR3 has 15 residues. Trimming took 2 bases from V and 4 from J, leaving 14 bases between them. CDR3 sequence (DNA): TGTGCCAGCAGTGAAAGGGGGGTTGGGGGCTATGGCTACACCTTC. Its protein is CASSERGVGGYGYTF.

This chain connects TRBV7-6 to TRBJ2-6; D may correspond to TRBD1 or TRBD2 (5 bases each). CDR1 is SGHVS, CDR2 FNYEAQ, per germline. There are 17 residues in the CDR3. The germline V and J ends were trimmed by 4 bases and 4 bases, with 17 bases remaining between them. The CDR3 sequence: CASSWGTGIGGANVLTF. The CDR3 bases are TGTGCCAGCAGCTGGGGGACGGGGATTGGCGGGGCCAACGTCCTGACTTTC.

This rearrangement joins TRBV10-3 to TRBJ1-6, with 7 bases that match TRBD1. Germline V lookup: CDR1 ENHRY, CDR2 SYGVKD. The CDR3 consists of 15 residues. Losses at the gene ends were 0 bases for V and 8 bases for J; bases not matched to a gene: 4. DNA for the CDR3: TGTGCCATCAGTGAGTCGACAGGGATGTATTCACCCCTCCACTTT. Translated, it gives CAISESTGMYSPLHF.

The V call is TRBV5-4, the J call TRBJ2-3; the match to TRBD2 covers 8 bases. The germline V gene has CDR1 SGHNT and CDR2 YYREEE (reference sequence). The CDR3 consists of 15 residues. V was clipped by 4 bases and J by 0 bases; unmatched bases: 4. CDR3 sequence: CASSQAGGSTDTQYF. The CDR3 nucleotides are TGTGCCAGCAGCCAGGCGGGGGGTAGCACAGATACGCAGTATTTT.

The chain recombines TRBV7-8 with TRBJ2-3; D is possibly TRBD2 (6 bases). CDR1 SGHVS and CDR2 FQNEAQ come from the germline V gene. CDR3 size: 14 residues. V shed 5 bases and J shed 0 bases, with 9 bases lying between them. The CDR3 loop reads CASSKLASTDTQYF. In nucleotides, the CDR3 is TGTGCCAGCAGCAAACTAGCTAGCACAGATACGCAGTATTTT.

This clone was picked up one time. The chain has TRBV4-3 and TRBJ2-1; 9 bases are a match to TRBD2. CDR1 and CDR2 from the germline V gene are LGHNA and YSLEER. The CDR3 runs 16 residues. V shed 0 bases and J 4 bases; nucleotides not matched to a gene: 4. The CDR3 protein is CASSQDRLAAYNEQFF. The CDR3 bases are TGCGCCAGCAGCCAAGACCGACTAGCGGCATACAATGAGCAGTTCTTC.

Only one count was recorded for this clone. This rearrangement joins TRBV7-8 to TRBJ2-5; D unresolved. Germline V gene lookup returns CDR1 SGHVS and CDR2 FQNEAQ. V was trimmed by 5 bases and J by 1 base, leaving 11 bases between them. The CDR3 totals 14 residues. CDR3 residues: CASSPLLLQETQYF. The CDR3 DNA reads TGTGCCAGCAGCCCTCTGTTGCTCCAAGAGACCCAGTACTTC.

J is TRBJ1-1 and V is TRBV6-6; D is unresolved. CDR3 length: 13 residues. Trimming left V 8 bases short and J 6 bases short, with 16 bases between. The germline gives CDR1 MNHNY, CDR2 SVGAGI (reference sequence). The CDR3 protein is CASYTPVEPEAFF. CDR3 nucleotides: TGTGCCAGCTACACCCCGGTGGAGCCTGAAGCTTTCTTT.

The genes are TRBV5-1 and TRBJ2-7, with 7 bases matching TRBD1. V trimming: 4 bases; J trimming: 4 bases; junction bases outside the gene matches: 2. The CDR3 runs 12 residues. Germline assignment: CDR1 SGHRS and CDR2 YFSETQ. For the CDR3, the DNA is TGCGCCAGCAGCCGGGACAGTTACGAGCAGTACTTC. Translation: CASSRDSYEQYF.

The CDR3, as DNA: TGTGCCAGCTCACTGGGGACAGCTAACTATGGCTACACCTTC. Amino acid sequence: CASSLGTANYGYTF. The rearrangement uses TRBV18 and TRBJ1-2; 7 nucleotides line up with TRBD1. The V and J ends lost 4 bases and 0 bases, in that order; junction bases with no gene match: 2. There are 14 residues in the CDR3. Germline CDR1 and CDR2: KGHSH and LQKENI.

This clone was found once. The V gene is TRBV19, the J gene TRBJ2-3, with 10 bases fitting TRBD1. Germline lookup yields CDR1 LNHDA and CDR2 SQIVND (reference sequence). The CDR3 is made up of 18 amino acids. J lost 4 bases, V lost 5 bases, and 15 bases had no gene match. The CDR3 DNA is TGTGCCAGTAGTGTCTACGGGCCGGGACAGGGGTTCGCAGATACGCAGTATTTT. As protein: CASSVYGPGQGFADTQYF.

The chain links TRBV19 to TRBJ2-5, with unresolved D. Between the trimmed V and J ends, which lost 3 bases and 3 bases, there was a span of 8 bases. The CDR3 sequence is 13 residues long. Germline V gene data show CDR1 as LNHDA and CDR2 as SQIVND (reference sequence). The CDR3 bases are TGTGCCAGTAGTATCGGAAGGGAAGAGACCCAGTACTTC. It yields the protein CASSIGREETQYF.

Points on this clone: This may come from a read error, since a much larger clone is one base off. The gene calls are TRBV5-1 and TRBJ2-1, with 7 bases fitting TRBD1. Germline assignment: CDR1 SGHRS and CDR2 YFSETQ. The CDR3 extends over 13 amino acids. V dropped 3 bases and J dropped 4; count of bases not matched to a gene: 1. DNA of the CDR3: TGCGCCAGCAGCTCGGACAGGTACAATGAGCAGTTCTTC. Translated, it gives CASSSDRYNEQFF.

This clone came up once. The CDR3 DNA follows: TGTGCCAGCAGTCCCTCGGGACAGGGGGACAATGAGCAGTTCTTC. This sequence encodes CASSPSGQGDNEQFF. This chain joins TRBV28 and TRBJ2-1; 11 positions agree with TRBD1. The V segment lost 5 bases and the J segment 5 bases; nucleotides outside the gene matches: 5. Per the germline V gene, CDR1 is MDHEN and CDR2 is SYDVKM. CDR3 length: 15 amino acids.

The chain uses TRBV5-1 and TRBJ2-7; D possibly matches TRBD1 or TRBD2 (6 bases each). The germline V gene encodes CDR1 SGHRS and CDR2 YFSETQ. The CDR3 sequence is 15 residues long. Trimming removed 4 bases at V and 0 bases at J, with 14 bases between. This CDR3 reads CASSRTGAGSYEQYF. In nucleotides, the CDR3 is TGCGCCAGCAGCCGCACGGGGGCAGGCTCCTACGAGCAGTACTTC. Full variable domain (remainder filled in from reference TRBV5-1 and TRBJ2-7): KAGVTQTPRYLIKTRGQQVTLSCSPISGHRSVSWYQQTPGQGLQFLFEYFSETQRNKGNFPGRFSGRQFSNSRSEMNVSTLELGDSALYLCASSRTGAGSYEQYFGPGTRLTVT.

V is TRBV6-5 and J is TRBJ2-1; 15 nucleotides match TRBD2. CDR1 MNHEY and CDR2 SVGAGI come from the germline V gene. V shed 6 bases, J shed 8 bases, and the junction held 2 bases outside the gene matches. This CDR3 is 14 amino acids long. CDR3 sequence reads: CASRGLAGGYEQFF. CDR3 bases: TGTGCCAGCAGGGGACTAGCGGGAGGCTATGAGCAGTTCTTC.

CDR3 in amino acids: CASLLTDSSNQPQHF. CDR3 coding DNA: TGTGCCAGCCTATTAACAGACAGCAGCAATCAGCCCCAGCATTTT. The rearrangement links TRBV6-1 to TRBJ1-5; a weak D match, TRBD1 (5 bases). The germline V gene has CDR1 MNHNS and CDR2 SASEGT. The CDR3 is made up of 15 amino acids. V was shortened by 8 bases and J by 1 base, with 15 bases between the two germline ends.

This chain links TRBV5-1 with TRBJ2-1; 10 bases are a match to TRBD1. Germline CDR1 and CDR2: SGHRS and YFSETQ. The trim removed 4 bases at V and 4 bases at J, leaving 8 bases unmatched. The CDR3 extends over 16 amino acids. The DNA for the CDR3 is TGCGCCAGCAGCCCGCGACAGGGGGCCCAATACAATGAGCAGTTCTTC. Its translation is CASSPRQGAQYNEQFF.